This T cell receptor (beta chain) comes out of a study of radiation and T cells in renal cell carcinoma. The wider study: Nephrectomy followed 15 Gy stereotactic body radiation by 4 weeks.

Study-wide findings and caveats: No pretreatment tumor biopsies were available for baseline clonotypes. In blood, top tumor clones expanded by 2 weeks, shrinking by 4.

Time point defined: blood 2 weeks post-SBRT. Treatment in this sample: 15 Gy SBRT to primary tumor, nephrectomy 4 weeks later. After SBRT, blood was collected at 2 and 4 weeks, plus baseline. Per the germline V gene, CDR1 is SGHNT and CDR2 is YYREEE (reference sequence). The CDR3 totals 13 residues. Deletions cut 4 bases from V and 1 base from J, with 8 bases between. Here immunoSEQ multiplex PCR was the method, and the copy in TCRdb shows in-frame clones only, minus some. This table has some 76,000 clones, over 80% appearing once. This clone was detected only a few times. The antigen is unknown. The material was blood, obtained from a patient whose treatment included radiotherapy and nephrectomy. The sequence derives from a man aged 60-69 years with renal cell carcinoma. The chain carries TRBV5-4 and TRBJ1-1, with a possible D match to TRBD1 (5 bases). CDR3 loop: CASSLQENTEAFF. The CDR3 bases are TGTGCCAGCAGCCTACAGGAGAACACTGAAGCTTTCTTT.